The TCR beta chain described here comes from a study of blood T cell repertoires in COVID-19. Profiling relied on immunoSEQ multiplex PCR, and the TCRdb table lists in-frame clones only, not all of them. Of about 170,000 clones listed, over 65% are singletons. The CDR3 is 15 residues long. Looked up from germline, CDR1 is LGHNT and CDR2 is FRNRAP. The V end lost 5 bases, the J end lost 2 bases, and 14 bases lay between the germline ends. The chain uses TRBV12-5 and TRBJ2-3, with TRBD1 as a possible D gene (5 bases). The sequence came from a woman aged 45-65 years who had recovered from COVID-19. The sample was PBMCs or T cells enriched from blood (not recorded which). DNA of the CDR3: TGTGCTAGTGGTCCACCATGGGGCGTCACAGATACGCAGTATTTT. It codes for CASGPPWGVTDTQYF.